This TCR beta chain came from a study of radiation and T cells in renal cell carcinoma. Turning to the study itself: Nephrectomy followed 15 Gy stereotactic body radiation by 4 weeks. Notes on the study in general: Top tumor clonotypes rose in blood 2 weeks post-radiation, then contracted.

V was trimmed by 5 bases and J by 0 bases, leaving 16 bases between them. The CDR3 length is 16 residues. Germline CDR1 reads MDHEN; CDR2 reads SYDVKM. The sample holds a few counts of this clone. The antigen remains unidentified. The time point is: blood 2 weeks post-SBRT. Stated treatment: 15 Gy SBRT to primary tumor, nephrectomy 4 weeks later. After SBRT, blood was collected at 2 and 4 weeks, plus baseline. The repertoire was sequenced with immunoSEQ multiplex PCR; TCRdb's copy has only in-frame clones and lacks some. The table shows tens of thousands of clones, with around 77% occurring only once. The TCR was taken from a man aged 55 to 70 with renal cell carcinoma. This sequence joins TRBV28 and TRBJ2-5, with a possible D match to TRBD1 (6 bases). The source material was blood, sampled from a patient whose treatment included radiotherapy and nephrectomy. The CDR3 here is CASSPSKDSDQETQYF. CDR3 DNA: TGTGCCAGCAGTCCCTCGAAGGACAGTGACCAAGAGACCCAGTACTTC.